This record covers a single T cell receptor (beta chain). What it binds is not known. This specimen comes from a study of early T cells in non-severe SARS-CoV-2 infection. CDR3 length equals 14 residues. The germline CDR1 and CDR2 sequences are KGHDR and SFDVKD. The V gene lost 4 bases and the J gene lost 4 bases, with 12 bases spanning the gap. TCRdb redid the calling of the 5' RACE reads with MiXCR, one entry per CDR3 protein. The sample has some 60,000 distinct CDR3 sequences, 8% to 10% seen once. Study-wide results and caveats: Using VDJdb, the matching emphasized anti-spike CD8 responses while missing private and CD4 specificities.

This sequence joins TRBV24-1 and TRBJ1-2, with D perhaps matching TRBD1 (6 bases). Sequenced: whole blood. The TCR was taken from an adult who was a healthcare worker with PCR-confirmed SARS-CoV-2 infection or an uninfected control (not recorded which). CDR3: CATSDSDRSYGYTF. CDR3 nucleotide sequence: TGTGCCACCAGTGACTCCGACAGGAGCTATGGCTACACCTTC.